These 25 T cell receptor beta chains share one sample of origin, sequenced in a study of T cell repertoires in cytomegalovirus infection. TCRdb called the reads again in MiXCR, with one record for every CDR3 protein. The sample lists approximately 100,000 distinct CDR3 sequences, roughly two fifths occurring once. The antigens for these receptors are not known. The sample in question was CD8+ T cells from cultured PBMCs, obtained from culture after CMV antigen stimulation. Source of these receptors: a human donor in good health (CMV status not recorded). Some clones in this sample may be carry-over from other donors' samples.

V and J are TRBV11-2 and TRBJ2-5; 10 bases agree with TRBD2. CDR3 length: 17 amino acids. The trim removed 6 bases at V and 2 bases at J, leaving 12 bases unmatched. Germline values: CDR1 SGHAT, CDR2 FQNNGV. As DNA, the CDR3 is TGTGCCAGCAGTCCCGCGGGGCTAGCGGGGGCTCAAGAGACCCAGTACTTC. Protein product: CASSPAGLAGAQETQYF.

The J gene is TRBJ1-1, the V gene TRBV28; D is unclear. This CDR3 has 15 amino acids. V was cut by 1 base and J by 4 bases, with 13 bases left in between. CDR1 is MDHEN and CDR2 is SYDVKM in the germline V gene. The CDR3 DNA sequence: TGTGCCAGCAGTTTATCACCCGGACCAGGCACTGAAGCTTTCTTT. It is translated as CASSLSPGPGTEAFF.

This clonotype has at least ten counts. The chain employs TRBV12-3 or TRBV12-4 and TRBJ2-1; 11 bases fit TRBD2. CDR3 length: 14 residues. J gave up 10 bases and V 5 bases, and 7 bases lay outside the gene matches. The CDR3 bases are TGTGCCAGCAGTCTTAGCGGGGGGGCCGGGGAGCAGTTCTTC. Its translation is CASSLSGGAGEQFF.

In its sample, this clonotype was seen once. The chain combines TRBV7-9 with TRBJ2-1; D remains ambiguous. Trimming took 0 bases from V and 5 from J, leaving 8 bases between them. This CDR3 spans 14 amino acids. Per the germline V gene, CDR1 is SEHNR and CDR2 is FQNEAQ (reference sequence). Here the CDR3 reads CASSLAITDNEQFF. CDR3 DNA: TGTGCCAGCAGCTTAGCGATAACAGACAATGAGCAGTTCTTC.

For the CDR3, the DNA is TGTGCCAGCAGCAAACCAGGGGGCCCAGGAAACACCATATATTTT. Its protein is CASSKPGGPGNTIYF. V and J are TRBV7-9 and TRBJ1-3; 8 nucleotides line up with TRBD1. This CDR3 region has 15 residues. Trimming removed 5 bases from V and 4 bases from J; junction bases left unmatched: 7. Germline CDR1 reads SEHNR; CDR2 reads FQNEAQ (reference sequence).

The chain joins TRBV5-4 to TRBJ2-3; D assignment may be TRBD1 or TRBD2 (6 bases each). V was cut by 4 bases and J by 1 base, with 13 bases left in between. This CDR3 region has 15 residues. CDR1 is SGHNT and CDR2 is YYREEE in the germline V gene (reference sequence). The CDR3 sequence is CASSPRGAGTDTQYF. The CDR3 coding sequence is TGTGCCAGCAGCCCTAGGGGGGCGGGCACAGATACGCAGTATTTT. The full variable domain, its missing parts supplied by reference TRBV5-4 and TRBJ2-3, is ETGVTQSPTHLIKTRGQQVTLRCSSQSGHNTVSWYQQALGQGPQFIFQYYREEENGRGNFPPRFSGLQFPNYSSELNVNALELDDSALYLCASSPRGAGTDTQYFGPGTRLTVL.

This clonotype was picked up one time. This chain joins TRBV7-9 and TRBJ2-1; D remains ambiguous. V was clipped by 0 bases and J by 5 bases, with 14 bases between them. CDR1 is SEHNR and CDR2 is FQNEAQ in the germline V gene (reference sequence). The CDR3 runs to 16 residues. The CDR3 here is CASSLASARFDNEQFF. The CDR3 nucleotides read TGTGCCAGCAGCTTAGCTTCGGCCAGGTTCGACAATGAGCAGTTCTTC.

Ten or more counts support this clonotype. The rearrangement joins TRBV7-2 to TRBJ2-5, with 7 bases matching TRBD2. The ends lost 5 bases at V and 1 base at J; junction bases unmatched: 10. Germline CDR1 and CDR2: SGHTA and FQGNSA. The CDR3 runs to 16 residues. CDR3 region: CASSQAGSNPQETQYF. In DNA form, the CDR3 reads TGTGCCAGCAGCCAAGCGGGGTCCAACCCCCAAGAGACCCAGTACTTC.

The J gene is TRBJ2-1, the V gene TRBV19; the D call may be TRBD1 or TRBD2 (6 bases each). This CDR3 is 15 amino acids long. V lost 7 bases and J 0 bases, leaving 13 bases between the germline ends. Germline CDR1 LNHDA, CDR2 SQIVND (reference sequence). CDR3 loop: CASNPRGDSYNEQFF. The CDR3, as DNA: TGTGCCAGTAACCCTAGGGGGGACTCCTACAATGAGCAGTTCTTC.

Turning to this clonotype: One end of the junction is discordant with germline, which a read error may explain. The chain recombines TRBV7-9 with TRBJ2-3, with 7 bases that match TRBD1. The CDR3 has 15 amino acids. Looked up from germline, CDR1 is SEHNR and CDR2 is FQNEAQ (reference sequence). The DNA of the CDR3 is TGTACCAGCAGCTTAACCAGGGGGAAGACAGATACGCAGTATTTT. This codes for CTSSLTRGKTDTQYF. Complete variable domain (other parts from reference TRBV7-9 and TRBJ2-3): DTGVSQNPRHKITKRGQNVTFRCDPISEHNRLYWYRQTLGQGPEFLTYFQNEAQLEKSRLLSDRFSAERPKGSFSTLEIQRTEQGDSAMYLCTSSLTRGKTDTQYFGPGTRLTVL.

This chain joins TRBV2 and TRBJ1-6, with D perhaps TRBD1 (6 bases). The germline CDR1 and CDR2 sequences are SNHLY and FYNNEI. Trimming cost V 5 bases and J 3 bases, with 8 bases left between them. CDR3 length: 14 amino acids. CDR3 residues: CASSRDNYNSPLHF. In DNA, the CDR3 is TGTGCCAGCAGTCGGGACAACTATAATTCACCCCTCCACTTT. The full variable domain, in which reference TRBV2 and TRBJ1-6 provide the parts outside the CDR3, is EPEVTQTPSHQVTQMGQEVILRCVPISNHLYFYWYRQILGQKVEFLVSFYNNEISEKSEIFDDQFSVERPDGSNFTLKIRSTKLEDSAMYFCASSRDNYNSPLHFGNGTRLTVT.

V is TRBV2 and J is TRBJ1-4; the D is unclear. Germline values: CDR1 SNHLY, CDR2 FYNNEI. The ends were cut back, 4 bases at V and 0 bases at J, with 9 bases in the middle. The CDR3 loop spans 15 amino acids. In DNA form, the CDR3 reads TGTGCCAGCAGTGGGTACAGAGCAACTAATGAAAAACTGTTTTTT. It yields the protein CASSGYRATNEKLFF.

For the CDR3, the DNA is TGTGCCAGCAGCCGCACAGGGGGGAGGGAGACCCAGTACTTC. Translation: CASSRTGGRETQYF. V and J are TRBV6-6 and TRBJ2-5, with 8 bases lining up with TRBD1. This CDR3 is 14 amino acids long. Germline V lookup: CDR1 MNHNY, CDR2 SVGAGI (reference sequence). The ends lost 6 bases at V and 5 bases at J; junction bases unmatched: 8.

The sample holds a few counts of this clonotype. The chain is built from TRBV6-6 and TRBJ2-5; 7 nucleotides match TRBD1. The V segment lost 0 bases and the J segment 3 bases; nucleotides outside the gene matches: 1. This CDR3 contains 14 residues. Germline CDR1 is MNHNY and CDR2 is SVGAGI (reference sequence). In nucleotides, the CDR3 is TGTGCCAGCAGTTACTCCGGACAGGAAGAGACCCAGTACTTC. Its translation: CASSYSGQEETQYF.

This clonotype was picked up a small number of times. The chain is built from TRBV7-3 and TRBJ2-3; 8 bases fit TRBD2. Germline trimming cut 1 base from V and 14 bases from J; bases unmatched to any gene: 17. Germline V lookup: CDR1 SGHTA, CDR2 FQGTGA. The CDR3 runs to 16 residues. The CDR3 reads CASSLSPPGLAGHWYF. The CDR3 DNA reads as TGTGCCAGCAGCTTAAGTCCCCCCGGGTTAGCGGGGCACTGGTATTTT.

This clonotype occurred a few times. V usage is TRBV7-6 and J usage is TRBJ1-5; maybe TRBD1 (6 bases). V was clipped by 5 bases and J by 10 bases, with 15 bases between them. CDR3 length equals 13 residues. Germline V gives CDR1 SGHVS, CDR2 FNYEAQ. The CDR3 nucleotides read TGTGCCAGCAGCCAGGCCGGGGGCCCTCCCCAGCATTTT. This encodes CASSQAGGPPQHF. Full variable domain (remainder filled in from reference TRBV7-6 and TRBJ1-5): GAGVSQSPRYKVTKRGQDVALRCDPISGHVSLYWYRQALGQGPEFLTYFNYEAQQDKSGLPNDRFSAERPEGSISTLTIQRTEQRDSAMYRCASSQAGGPPQHFGDGTRLSIL.

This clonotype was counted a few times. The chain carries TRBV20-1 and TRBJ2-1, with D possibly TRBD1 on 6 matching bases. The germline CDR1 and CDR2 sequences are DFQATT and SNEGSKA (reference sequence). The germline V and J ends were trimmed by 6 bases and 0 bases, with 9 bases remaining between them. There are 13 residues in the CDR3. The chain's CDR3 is CSATDSSYNEQFF. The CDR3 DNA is TGCAGTGCCACGGACAGCTCCTACAATGAGCAGTTCTTC.

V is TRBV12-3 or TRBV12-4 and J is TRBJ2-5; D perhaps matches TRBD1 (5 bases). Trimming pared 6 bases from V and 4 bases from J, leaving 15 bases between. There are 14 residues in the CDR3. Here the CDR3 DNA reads TGTGCCAGCAGCCCAGGGAAAAGGGGAGAGACCCAGTACTTC. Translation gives CASSPGKRGETQYF.

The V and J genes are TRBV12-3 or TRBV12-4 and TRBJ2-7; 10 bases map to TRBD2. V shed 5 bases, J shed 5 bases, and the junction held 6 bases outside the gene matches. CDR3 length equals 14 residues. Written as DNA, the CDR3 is TGTGCCAGCAGTCCAGTAGCGGGGGGCGACGAGCAGTACTTC. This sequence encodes CASSPVAGGDEQYF.

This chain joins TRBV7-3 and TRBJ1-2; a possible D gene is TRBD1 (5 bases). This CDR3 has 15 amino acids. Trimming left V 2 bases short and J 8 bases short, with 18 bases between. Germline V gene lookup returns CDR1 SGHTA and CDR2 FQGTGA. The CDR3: CASSLGSDILRGYTF. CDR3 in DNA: TGTGCCAGCAGCTTAGGATCGGACATATTGAGGGGCTACACCTTC.

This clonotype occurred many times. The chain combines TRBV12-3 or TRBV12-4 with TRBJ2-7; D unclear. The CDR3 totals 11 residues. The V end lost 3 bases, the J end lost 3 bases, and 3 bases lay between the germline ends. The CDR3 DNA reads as TGTGCCAGCAGTTTTAGCTACGAGCAGTACTTC. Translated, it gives CASSFSYEQYF.

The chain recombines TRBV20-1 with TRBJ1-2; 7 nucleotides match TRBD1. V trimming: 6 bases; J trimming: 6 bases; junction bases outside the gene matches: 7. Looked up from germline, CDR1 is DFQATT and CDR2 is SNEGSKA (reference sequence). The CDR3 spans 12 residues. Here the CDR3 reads CSAPDRAHGYTF. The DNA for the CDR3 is TGCAGTGCCCCCGACAGGGCCCATGGCTACACCTTC.

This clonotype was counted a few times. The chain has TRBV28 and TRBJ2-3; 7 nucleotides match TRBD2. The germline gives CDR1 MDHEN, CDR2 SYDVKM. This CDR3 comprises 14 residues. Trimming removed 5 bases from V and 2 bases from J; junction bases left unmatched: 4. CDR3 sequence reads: CASSQGLFTDTQYF. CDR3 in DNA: TGTGCCAGCAGTCAGGGACTATTCACAGATACGCAGTATTTT.

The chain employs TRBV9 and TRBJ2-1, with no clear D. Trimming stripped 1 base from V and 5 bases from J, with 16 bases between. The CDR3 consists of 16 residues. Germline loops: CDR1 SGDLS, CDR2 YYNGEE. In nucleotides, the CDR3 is TGTGCCAGCAGCGTAAAGGGCCTTCCATCCAACAATGAGCAGTTCTTC. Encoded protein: CASSVKGLPSNNEQFF.

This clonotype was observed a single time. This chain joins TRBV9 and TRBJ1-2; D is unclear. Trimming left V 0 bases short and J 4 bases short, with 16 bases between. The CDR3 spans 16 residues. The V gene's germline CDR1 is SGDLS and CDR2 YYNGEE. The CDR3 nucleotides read TGTGCCAGCAGCGTAGGATTCACACGAGCTAGCTATGGCTACACCTTC. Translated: CASSVGFTRASYGYTF.